This record covers a single TCR beta chain. The data derive from a study of blood T cell repertoires in COVID-19. The wider study: Samples came from the United States, Italy and Spain, spanning acute and convalescent COVID-19. T cells, B-cell-depleted T cells, or PBMCs supplied cDNA or gDNA.

Authors' analysis steps: Estimated nucleated cell counts came from reference gene primer amplification. Clones were sequenced by immunoSEQ multiplex PCR, and TCRdb holds only the in-frame ones, with some missing. The DNA gave D and trimming, while V, J and clone size come from that table. The sample has 65,000 to 75,000 clones; roughly 90% are singletons. The CDR3 loop spans 14 amino acids. Germline loops: CDR1 SGHTA, CDR2 FQGTGA. V was pared by 5 bases and J by 7 bases, with 8 bases of the junction left unmatched. This clonotype was obtained from a man between 45 and 60 years old with active COVID-19. V is TRBV7-3 and J is TRBJ1-5; 7 positions agree with TRBD1. The sample was peripheral blood. This CDR3 is CASSRPTGVQPQHF. The DNA for the CDR3 is TGTGCCAGCAGCCGTCCTACAGGGGTCCAGCCCCAGCATTTT.